A selection of T cell receptor beta chains follows, all from one sample in a study of blood T cells in healthy people across ages. Each CDR3 protein is one row after TCRdb ran MiXCR on the 5' RACE reads. The sample holds 980,000 or so distinct CDR3 sequences, about 44% seen once. The source material was blood. The receptors were gathered from a man aged 30 to 39 in good health. Each CDR3 is given with its conserved first and last residue. The D gene is left open where the match is weak. Clone size is not always given. Where it is, it says once, few, many or a class for expanded clones.

clone size | D gene | J gene | V gene | CDR3 protein | CDR3 DNA
. | . | TRBJ2-1 | TRBV3-1 | CASSQGYSYNEQFF | TGTGCCAGCAGCCAAGGTTACTCCTACAATGAGCAGTTCTTC
. | . | TRBJ2-1 | TRBV9 | CASSGVKETQFF | TGTGCCAGCAGCGGGGTAAAAGAGACCCAGTTCTTC
. | TRBD1 | TRBJ2-5 | TRBV28 | CASGSRDRERLYF | TGTGCCAGCGGGTCCCGGGACAGGGAAAGGCTGTACTTC
. | TRBD1 | TRBJ2-7 | TRBV29-1 | CSANLQGAKDEQYF | TGCAGCGCCAATCTACAGGGGGCGAAGGACGAGCAGTACTTC
few | . | TRBJ1-2 | TRBV18 | CASSPVLDYGYTF | TGTGCCAGCTCACCGGTGTTAGACTATGGCTACACCTTC
. | . | TRBJ2-1 | TRBV5-1 | CASSLGDASYNEQFF | TGCGCCAGCAGCTTGGGGGACGCTTCCTACAATGAGCAGTTCTTC
few | . | TRBJ2-1 | TRBV29-1 | CSVELIGSSYNEQFF | TGCAGCGTTGAGTTGATCGGGAGCTCCTACAATGAGCAGTTCTTC
few | TRBD1 | TRBJ1-1 | TRBV4-1 | CASSRGTGSTEAFF | TGCGCCAGCAGCCGCGGGACAGGGAGCACTGAAGCTTTCTTT
once | TRBD2 | TRBJ2-5 | TRBV5-1 | CASSLGVAGLLQETQYF | TGCGCCAGCAGCTTGGGGGTAGCGGGGCTACTCCAAGAGACCCAGTACTTC
few | . | TRBJ1-4 | TRBV27 | CASSPSGGLHEKLFF | TGTGCCAGCAGCCCCAGTGGCGGGCTGCATGAAAAACTGTTTTTT
few | . | TRBJ2-1 | TRBV5-1 | CASSLEDKKFF | TGCGCCAGCAGCTTGGAGGACAAGAAGTTCTTC
few | . | TRBJ1-2 | TRBV3-1 | CASSQAGMGYTF | TGTGCCAGCAGCCAAGCAGGGATGGGTTACACCTTC
few | TRBD2 | TRBJ2-1 | TRBV7-2 | CASSHGSGGGSYNEQFF | TGTGCCAGCAGCCACGGGAGCGGGGGAGGGTCCTACAATGAGCAGTTCTTC
. | TRBD2 | TRBJ2-3 | TRBV10-3 | CAISGAGGVDTQYF | TGTGCCATCAGTGGAGCGGGAGGGGTAGATACGCAGTATTTT
. | . | TRBJ2-5 | TRBV7-2 | CASSANQETQYF | TGTGCCAGCAGCGCGAATCAAGAGACCCAGTACTTC
. | TRBD2 | TRBJ2-7 | TRBV13 | CASSGSGGRSHEQYF | TGTGCCAGCAGCGGTAGCGGGGGGCGTAGTCACGAGCAGTACTTC
. | . | TRBJ2-1 | TRBV6-1 | CASSGGTASSYNEQFF | TGTGCCAGCAGTGGGGGGACGGCTAGCTCCTACAATGAGCAGTTCTTC
. | . | TRBJ1-6 | TRBV5-6 | CASSLGTWADNSPLHF | TGTGCCAGCAGCCTGGGGACGTGGGCCGATAATTCACCCCTCCACTTT
many | TRBD1 | TRBJ2-3 | TRBV5-1 | CASSPGTGGSDTQYF | TGTGCCAGCAGCCCCGGGACAGGGGGCTCAGATACGCAGTATTTT
. | . | TRBJ2-5 | TRBV7-2 | CASSVSVETQYF | TGTGCCAGCAGTGTGTCCGTAGAGACCCAGTACTTC
few | . | TRBJ1-1 | TRBV7-2 | CASSLGLGGHLTAFF | TGTGCCAGCAGCTTAGGGCTGGGGGGACACCTAACCGCTTTCTTT
. | TRBD1 | TRBJ1-2 | TRBV6-1 | CASSVIRDRQYGYTF | TGTGCCAGCAGTGTAATCCGGGACAGGCAGTATGGCTACACCTTC
. | TRBD2 | TRBJ2-3 | TRBV5-1 | CASSLRLAGGGADTQYF | TGCGCCAGCAGCCTTAGACTAGCGGGAGGAGGCGCAGATACGCAGTATTTT
. | . | TRBJ2-1 | TRBV21-1 | CASSKPRVEQFF | TGTGCCAGCAGCAAACCTAGGGTTGAGCAGTTCTTC
few | . | TRBJ2-2 | TRBV20-1 | CSARTGTENTGELFF | TGCAGTGCTAGGACCGGGACGGAGAACACCGGGGAGCTGTTTTTT
few | . | TRBJ2-3 | TRBV29-1 | CSVEGGDSTTDTQYF | TGCAGCGTTGAAGGTGGCGACTCGACCACAGATACGCAGTATTTT
. | . | TRBJ2-7 | TRBV5-6 | CASSLRRTSNYEQYF | TGTGCCAGCAGCTTACGGCGGACCTCGAACTACGAGCAGTACTTC
. | . | TRBJ2-3 | TRBV20-1 | CSARQRGRTDTQYF | TGCAGTGCGCGGCAGAGGGGCCGCACAGATACGCAGTATTTT
. | TRBD1 | TRBJ1-4 | TRBV30 | CAWRPGQGIYEKLFF | TGTGCCTGGAGACCAGGACAGGGGATTTATGAAAAACTGTTTTTT
once | . | TRBJ1-6 | TRBV14 | CASSREGRYYNSPLHF | TGTGCCAGCAGCCGAGAGGGACGGTACTATAATTCACCCCTCCACTTT
. | TRBD1 | TRBJ2-3 | TRBV3-1 | CASSQRQGSGTETQYF | TGTGCCAGCAGCCAACGACAGGGGTCGGGCACAGAGACGCAGTATTTT
. | TRBD1 | TRBJ2-2 | TRBV6-6 | CAGSKTGGAAGELFF | TGTGCCGGCAGCAAAACAGGGGGAGCGGCCGGGGAGCTGTTTTTT
. | TRBD2 | TRBJ2-1 | TRBV19 | CASSQWGGNEQFF | TGTGCCAGTAGTCAGTGGGGGGGCAATGAGCAGTTCTTC
few | . | TRBJ1-4 | TRBV29-1 | CSVRMVNNEKLFF | TGCAGCGTTCGGATGGTTAATAATGAAAAACTGTTTTTT
. | . | TRBJ1-2 | TRBV7-2 | CASSLTQGTRGYTF | TGTGCCAGCAGCTTAACCCAGGGGACGCGTGGCTACACCTTC
. | TRBD2 | TRBJ2-7 | TRBV6-2/TRBV6-3 | CASSNQLAENYEQYF | TGTGCCAGCAGCAACCAACTAGCGGAGAACTACGAGCAGTACTTC
. | . | TRBJ2-1 | TRBV6-5 | CASSEQDGGINEQFF | TGTGCCAGCAGTGAACAGGATGGGGGCATCAATGAGCAGTTCTTC
once | . | TRBJ1-3 | TRBV12-3/TRBV12-4 | CASRMQHSSGNTIYF | TGTGCCAGCAGGATGCAACACTCCTCTGGAAACACCATATATTTT
once | . | TRBJ2-5 | TRBV20-1 | CSARDYGTRGRETQYF | TGCAGTGCTAGAGATTACGGGACAAGGGGGAGGGAGACCCAGTACTTC
many | . | TRBJ2-1 | TRBV3-1 | CASSRRPGTYNEQFF | TGTGCCAGCAGCCGAAGGCCGGGAACTTACAATGAGCAGTTCTTC
. | . | TRBJ1-4 | TRBV2 | CADSGGGEKLFF | TGTGCCGACAGTGGGGGCGGTGAAAAACTGTTTTTT
. | . | TRBJ1-5 | TRBV10-3 | CAISGQSDRPQHF | TGTGCCATCAGCGGACAATCGGATCGGCCCCAGCATTTT
few | TRBD1 | TRBJ2-7 | TRBV10-3 | CAIGGQGSEQYF | TGTGCCATCGGGGGACAGGGGTCCGAGCAGTACTTC
. | TRBD2 | TRBJ2-5 | TRBV2 | CASRFSGGGTQYF | TGTGCCAGCAGGTTCAGCGGGGGCGGGACCCAGTACTTC
. | . | TRBJ2-2 | TRBV15 | CATGRYSGELFF | TGTGCCACAGGTCGTTACAGCGGGGAGCTGTTTTTT
few | . | TRBJ2-2 | TRBV28 | CASRDSVNTGELFF | TGTGCCAGCAGGGACAGCGTGAACACCGGGGAGCTGTTTTTT
. | . | TRBJ2-6 | TRBV5-1 | CASSLSGGNSGANVLTF | TGCGCCAGCAGCTTGTCGGGCGGGAACTCTGGGGCCAACGTCCTGACTTTC
. | . | TRBJ2-1 | TRBV3-1 | CASSQDFSTNGGEQFF | TGTGCCAGCAGCCAAGATTTCTCAACCAACGGGGGTGAGCAGTTCTTC
few | . | TRBJ2-5 | TRBV10-3 | CAISESMAGQETQYF | TGTGCCATCAGTGAGTCGATGGCCGGTCAAGAGACCCAGTACTTC
. | . | TRBJ1-2 | TRBV4-3 | CASSQASGMNYGYTF | TGCGCCAGCAGCCAAGCTTCAGGAATGAACTATGGCTACACCTTC
. | . | TRBJ2-7 | TRBV6-2/TRBV6-3 | CASSVTKAYEQYF | TGTGCCAGCAGTGTCACAAAAGCGTACGAGCAGTACTTC
. | . | TRBJ2-7 | TRBV3-1 | CVSSQVDDSYEQYF | TGTGTCAGCAGCCAAGTGGATGACTCCTACGAGCAGTACTTC
few | . | TRBJ1-1 | TRBV20-1 | CSARQFGRENTEAFF | TGCAGTGCTAGACAATTCGGCAGGGAGAACACTGAAGCTTTCTTT
. | TRBD2 | TRBJ2-5 | TRBV3-1 | CASSSPGGEETQYF | TGTGCCAGCAGCTCCCCTGGGGGGGAAGAGACCCAGTACTTC